This is a list of T cell receptor beta chains from one sample in a study of graft-versus-host responses after intestinal transplantation. Here immunoSEQ multiplex PCR was the method, and the copy in TCRdb shows in-frame clones only, minus some. The sample lists about 99,000 clones; about 90% were seen once. These TCRs are of unknown antigen specificity. Here the sequenced sample was unstimulated CD4+ T cells sorted from spleen or lymph node cells, taken before intestinal transplant. The receptors originated from a human donor who received an intestinal transplant. CDR3s include the opening cysteine and the closing phenylalanine or tryptophan. The D gene is left open where the match is weak. Clone size, where shown, is once, few, many, or a class for clones that have expanded.

v_call,clone_size,j_call,d_call,cdr3_nt,cdr3_aa
TRBV4-1,-,TRBJ1-5,TRBD1,TGCGCCAGCAGCCAACGCGGACAGGTGAATCAGCCCCAGCATTTT,CASSQRGQVNQPQHF
TRBV9,-,TRBJ2-5,TRBD2,TGTGCCAGCAGCGTAGGGGACGGGGGGGCCATGGAGACCCAGTACTTC,CASSVGDGGAMETQYF
TRBV6-5,-,TRBJ1-3,-,TGTGCCAGCAGTTTAAACATAGACACCATATATTTT,CASSLNIDTIYF
TRBV5-1,-,TRBJ2-4,-,TGCGCCAGCAGCTTGGGTCACATTCAGTACTTC,CASSLGHIQYF
TRBV19,-,TRBJ2-3,TRBD2,TGTGCCAGTAGTATCATACCAGCGGGGGGGCCGGATACGCAGTATTTT,CASSIIPAGGPDTQYF
TRBV5-1,-,TRBJ2-5,-,TGCGCCAGCAGGGGGGAGACCCAGTACTTC,CASRGETQYF
TRBV2,once,TRBJ2-5,TRBD2,TGTGCCAGCAGAAGGCTAGCGGGAGTGGAGACCCAGTACTTC,CASRRLAGVETQYF
TRBV7-3,-,TRBJ2-1,TRBD1,TGTGCCAGCAGCTTAAGGACAGGGGGCTCCTACAATGAGCAGTTCTTC,CASSLRTGGSYNEQFF
TRBV5-1,-,TRBJ2-2,-,TGCGCCAGCAGCTTGGCCTCCGGGAATAGCCCGGACACCGGGGAGCTGTTTTTT,CASSLASGNSPDTGELFF
TRBV7-9,-,TRBJ1-4,TRBD1,TGTGCCACCCGAGGACGGGGACAGTCTGAAAAACTGTTTTTT,CATRGRGQSEKLFF
TRBV5-4,once,TRBJ2-2,-,TGTGCCAGCAGCATTCGGACGGCGAACACCGGGGAGCTGTTTTTT,CASSIRTANTGELFF
TRBV4-1,-,TRBJ2-1,TRBD1,TGCGCCAGCAGCCAACCACCAGGGACAGGGCTTAGGAATGAGCAGTTCTTC,CASSQPPGTGLRNEQFF
TRBV25-1,-,TRBJ2-7,-,TGTGCCAGCAGCTTCAACAGGGCTCACCAGTACGAGCAGTACTTC,CASSFNRAHQYEQYF
TRBV7-3,-,TRBJ2-3,-,TGTGCCAGCAGCTTATTTGGGGATACGCAGTATTTT,CASSLFGDTQYF
TRBV5-1,-,TRBJ1-2,-,TGCGCCAGCAGCTTGGAGCCGGTTGTCTATGGCTACACCTTC,CASSLEPVVYGYTF
TRBV7-9,-,TRBJ2-1,TRBD2,TGTGCCAGCTATACGACTAGCGGGGCTCCCTACAATGAGCAGTTCTTC,CASYTTSGAPYNEQFF